This TCR beta chain derives from a study of cytomegalovirus exposure and HLA in healthy donors. Study as a whole: The early release's HLA-typed donors yielded some 85 million unique TCRs.

PCR used 60 Vbeta primers and 13 Jbeta primers. TCRdb's table, derived via immunoSEQ multiplex PCR, lists solely in-frame clones and lacks some. Found here are fewer than 75,000 clones, about 82% of them singletons; the top ten hold more than 4%. The CDR3 length is 15 residues. Trimming left V 1 base short and J 5 bases short, with 14 bases between. Germline V lookup: CDR1 LNHNV, CDR2 YYDKDF (reference sequence). This clone appeared a single time. This sequence originates from a woman in her thirties in good health and CMV-seronegative. The sample comprised PBMCs. The V gene is TRBV15, the J gene TRBJ1-2; D gene ambiguous. The CDR3 DNA follows: TGTGCCACCAGCAGAGGAGGCCCCACCATTTATGGCTACACCTTC. Its translation is CATSRGGPTIYGYTF.